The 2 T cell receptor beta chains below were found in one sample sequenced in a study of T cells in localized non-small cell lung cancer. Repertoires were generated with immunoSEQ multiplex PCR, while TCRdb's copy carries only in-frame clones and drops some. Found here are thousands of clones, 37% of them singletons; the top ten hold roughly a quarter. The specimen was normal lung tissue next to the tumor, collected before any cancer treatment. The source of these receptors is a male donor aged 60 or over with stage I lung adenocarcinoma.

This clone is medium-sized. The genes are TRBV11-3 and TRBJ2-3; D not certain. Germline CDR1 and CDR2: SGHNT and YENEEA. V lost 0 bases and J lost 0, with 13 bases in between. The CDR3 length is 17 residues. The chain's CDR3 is CASSLEFVGRSTDTQYF. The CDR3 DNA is TGTGCCAGCAGCTTAGAATTTGTAGGACGGAGCACAGATACGCAGTATTTT.

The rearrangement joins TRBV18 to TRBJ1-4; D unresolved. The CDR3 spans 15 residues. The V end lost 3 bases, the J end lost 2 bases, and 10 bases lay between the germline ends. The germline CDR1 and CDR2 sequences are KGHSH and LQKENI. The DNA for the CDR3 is TGTGCCAGCTCACCCACCGATACGACTAATGAAAAACTGTTTTTT. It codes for CASSPTDTTNEKLFF.